This TCR beta chain was recorded in a study of cytomegalovirus exposure and HLA in healthy donors. Study results and limitations: Apparent HLA restriction characterized most CMV-associated TCR beta chains in a later analysis.

The table lists this clone with a few counts. Its target is unknown. It was with 60 Vbeta and 13 Jbeta primers that the PCR ran. The method was immunoSEQ multiplex PCR; TCRdb's version includes in-frame clones alone and lacks a portion of them. The table has 55,000 to 80,000 clones, almost 85% seen once; the top ten hold 1.5% to 2%. The germline gives CDR1 SGHTA, CDR2 FQGTGA. V shed 1 base and J shed 5 bases, with 8 bases lying between them. The CDR3 sequence is 14 residues long. This receptor was identified in a man between 18 and 35 years old in good health and CMV-seronegative. The V and J genes are TRBV7-3 and TRBJ2-2; D call uncertain. The sequenced material came from PBMCs. The CDR3 DNA sequence: TGTGCCAGCAGCTTAAGTCCTCCTACCGGGGAGCTGTTTTTT. It encodes CASSLSPPTGELFF.